This TCR beta chain was identified during a study of blood T cell repertoires in COVID-19. Clones were sequenced by immunoSEQ multiplex PCR, and TCRdb holds only the in-frame ones, with some missing. The sample has about 91,000 clones, more than 75% seen once. This CDR3 is 15 amino acids long. Germline V gene data show CDR1 as LNHDA and CDR2 as SQIVND (reference sequence). J gave up 3 bases and V 6 bases, and 8 bases lay outside the gene matches. Sequenced material: peripheral blood. This sequence originates from a woman aged 80 or over with active COVID-19. The rearrangement uses TRBV19 and TRBJ1-5; 7 bases map to TRBD1. Here the CDR3 reads CASRDRTGYNQPQHF. The CDR3 coding sequence is TGTGCCAGTAGGGACAGGACAGGTTACAATCAGCCCCAGCATTTT.